These 23 T cell receptor beta chains originate from one sample sequenced in a study of identical twins. One entry per CDR3 protein results from TCRdb running MiXCR on the 5' RACE reads. Seen here are about 530,000 distinct CDR3 sequences, approximately 14% observed once, and the top ten hold roughly 0.4%. The sample was also reused in another study, on yellow fever vaccine responses in identical twins.

Input material: CD4+ T cells sorted from blood. The receptors derive from a woman aged 18-29 years in good health.

The chain carries TRBV20-1 and TRBJ2-5; 9 bases are a match to TRBD2. V lost 2 bases to trimming and J lost 2 bases; unmatched junction nucleotides: 3. Germline-derived CDR1 and CDR2 are DFQATT and SNEGSKA (reference sequence). This CDR3 is built from 14 residues. The CDR3 nucleotides are TGCAGTGCTAGACTAGCGGGGATTCAAGAGACCCAGTACTTC. Its protein is CSARLAGIQETQYF.

The CDR3 nucleotides read TGTGCCAGCAGCAAGAAAGGGACAGGGGAATATGAGCAGTTCTTC. Protein product: CASSKKGTGEYEQFF. The chain couples TRBV12-3 or TRBV12-4 to TRBJ2-1, with 10 bases matching TRBD1. V shed 6 bases and J 8 bases; nucleotides not matched to a gene: 10. The length of the CDR3 is 15 residues.

This clonotype was seen a few times. The V gene is TRBV4-1, the J gene TRBJ1-3; 7 bases map to TRBD1. The CDR3 covers 15 residues. Germline CDR1 reads MGHRA; CDR2 reads YSYEKL. The junction had 5 bases not matched to a gene; V was cut back by 4 bases and J by 2 bases. This chain's CDR3 is CASSLQQGAGNTIYF. In DNA, the CDR3 is TGCGCCAGCAGCCTCCAGCAGGGGGCTGGAAACACCATATATTTT.

This chain's CDR3 is CASSLKVGGGPYEQYF. For the CDR3, the DNA is TGTGCCAGCAGTTTGAAAGTGGGGGGGGGACCCTACGAGCAGTACTTC. V gene TRBV28 combines with J gene TRBJ2-7, with 7 bases identical to TRBD2. Trimming at V came to 3 bases and at J to 2 bases, leaving 10 bases not matched to a gene. Germline assignment: CDR1 MDHEN and CDR2 SYDVKM. The CDR3 runs 16 residues.

The V gene is TRBV3-1, the J gene TRBJ2-5; D unresolved. CDR3 length: 14 residues. CDR1 LGHDT and CDR2 YNNKEL come from the germline V gene (reference sequence). Trimming took off 0 bases at V and 6 bases at J, with 11 bases between the two ends. The CDR3 sequence is CASSQDRLVKTQYF. In DNA form, the CDR3 reads TGTGCCAGCAGCCAAGATCGGCTAGTAAAGACCCAGTACTTC.

This clonotype was seen only a few times. The J gene is TRBJ2-5, the V gene TRBV12-3 or TRBV12-4, with D perhaps TRBD1 (5 bases). V was cut by 3 bases and J by 5 bases, with 10 bases left in between. This CDR3 is built from 13 residues. CDR3 loop: CASSFDSPETQYF. CDR3 bases: TGTGCCAGCAGTTTCGACAGTCCGGAGACCCAGTACTTC.

This clonotype appeared many times. CDR3 nucleotide sequence: TGCGCCAGCAGCTTGGAACGGGGCACTGAAGCTTTCTTT. It is translated as CASSLERGTEAFF. This chain connects TRBV5-1 to TRBJ1-1; the D is unclear. V lost 0 bases, J lost 4 bases, and 7 bases lay in between. The length of the CDR3 is 13 residues. Germline loops: CDR1 SGHRS, CDR2 YFSETQ.

This clonotype showed up just a few times. The gene calls are TRBV24-1 and TRBJ2-1; TRBD2 matches at 15 bases. The V segment lost 7 bases and the J segment 7 bases; nucleotides outside the gene matches: 10. The CDR3 extends over 17 amino acids. Germline CDR1 and CDR2: KGHDR and SFDVKD. The CDR3 protein is CATRGGTGLAGGNEQFF. The CDR3 bases are TGTGCCACCAGAGGAGGCACGGGACTAGCGGGAGGAAATGAGCAGTTCTTC.

The chain joins TRBV9 to TRBJ2-1; 7 bases are a match to TRBD2. CDR3 size: 15 residues. Germline CDR1 is SGDLS and CDR2 is YYNGEE. J lost 10 bases, V lost 4 bases, and 14 bases had no gene match. CDR3 nucleotide sequence: TGTGCCAGCAGCCCCCGGGGTTGGGGGGGAGACGAGCAGTTCTTC. As protein: CASSPRGWGGDEQFF.

This clonotype was seen many times. The rearrangement uses TRBV4-1 and TRBJ1-2; possibly TRBD1 for D (5 bases). The CDR3 consists of 14 residues. The V end lost 2 bases, the J end lost 6 bases, and 13 bases lay between the germline ends. Germline assignment: CDR1 MGHRA and CDR2 YSYEKL. DNA of the CDR3: TGCGCCAGCAGCCAAACGACCGGGGGACATGGCTACACCTTC. Translating gives CASSQTTGGHGYTF.

The rearrangement uses TRBV5-1 and TRBJ2-7; D is ambiguous. V lost 1 base, J lost 2 bases, and 10 bases lay in between. The CDR3 consists of 14 residues. Germline lookup yields CDR1 SGHRS and CDR2 YFSETQ. The CDR3 reads CASSLPAAPYEQYF. Written as DNA, the CDR3 is TGCGCCAGCAGCTTGCCCGCAGCCCCCTACGAGCAGTACTTC.

The chain is built from TRBV5-1 and TRBJ2-7; 9 positions agree with TRBD2. With V trimmed by 0 bases and J by 4 bases, 5 bases remained unmatched. Germline loops: CDR1 SGHRS, CDR2 YFSETQ. This CDR3 has 15 amino acids. The chain's CDR3 is CASSLAAGGWYEQYF. The DNA for the CDR3 is TGCGCCAGCAGCTTGGCAGCGGGAGGTTGGTACGAGCAGTACTTC.

This clonotype was seen a few times. CDR3 sequence: CASSPVGTATEAFF. CDR3 nucleotide sequence: TGTGCCAGCTCACCAGTAGGGACAGCCACTGAAGCTTTCTTT. The V call is TRBV18, the J call TRBJ1-1, with 7 bases aligning to TRBD1. V lost 2 bases, J lost 4 bases, and 4 bases stayed unmatched. Germline CDR1 and CDR2: KGHSH and LQKENI. This CDR3 is built from 14 residues.

This clonotype showed up many times. The chain recombines TRBV20-1 with TRBJ2-1, with unresolved D. This CDR3 region has 14 residues. V lost 2 bases, J lost 5 bases, and 13 bases lay in between. Looked up from germline, CDR1 is DFQATT and CDR2 is SNEGSKA (reference sequence). Written as DNA, the CDR3 is TGCAGTGCTAGACGCGTTGAAGGCGACAATGAGCAGTTCTTC. Its protein product is CSARRVEGDNEQFF.

The chain is built from TRBV6-6 and TRBJ1-1, with D unresolved. The germline CDR1 and CDR2 sequences are MNHNY and SVGAGI (reference sequence). The V and J ends lost 10 bases and 1 base respectively, with 10 bases between them. This CDR3 contains 12 residues. The CDR3 loop reads CATGRENTEAFF. Written as DNA, the CDR3 is TGTGCCACCGGACGGGAGAACACTGAAGCTTTCTTT.

This clonotype was seen a few times. V usage is TRBV12-3 or TRBV12-4 and J usage is TRBJ2-6; D unresolved. V was trimmed by 1 base and J by 0 bases, leaving 4 bases between them. The CDR3 totals 15 residues. CDR3 loop: CASSLGFSGANVLTF. In DNA form, the CDR3 reads TGTGCCAGCAGTTTAGGGTTCTCTGGGGCCAACGTCCTGACTTTC.

The chain employs TRBV7-9 and TRBJ1-2, with TRBD1 as a possible D gene (5 bases). The CDR3 runs to 12 residues. Deletions cut 5 bases from V and 8 bases from J, with 12 bases between. CDR1 is SEHNR and CDR2 is FQNEAQ in the germline V gene (reference sequence). DNA for the CDR3: TGTGCCAGCAGCCGGGACGGTTGGGGCTACACCTTC. Residues: CASSRDGWGYTF.

This clonotype was counted only a few times. The V gene is TRBV20-1, the J gene TRBJ2-3; 7 bases are shared with TRBD1. The CDR3 runs to 13 residues. Germline V gives CDR1 DFQATT, CDR2 SNEGSKA (reference sequence). V trimming: 2 bases; J trimming: 7 bases; junction bases outside the gene matches: 6. CDR3 sequence: CSARWTGTHTQYF. Here the CDR3 DNA reads TGCAGTGCTAGATGGACAGGTACTCATACGCAGTATTTT.

The J gene is TRBJ1-5, the V gene TRBV3-1; D may be TRBD1 (6 bases). V lost 0 bases and J 6 bases, leaving 12 bases between the germline ends. The germline V gene has CDR1 LGHDT and CDR2 YNNKEL (reference sequence). The CDR3 consists of 15 residues. The CDR3 spells CASSQDWGGGQPQHF. The CDR3, as DNA: TGTGCCAGCAGCCAAGATTGGGGGGGCGGTCAGCCCCAGCATTTT.

The gene calls are TRBV3-1 and TRBJ2-3; D tentatively reads TRBD1 or TRBD2 (5 bases each). The V gene's germline CDR1 is LGHDT and CDR2 YNNKEL (reference sequence). Trimming cost V 1 base and J 0 bases, with 11 bases left between them. This CDR3 has 16 residues. The CDR3 bases are TGTGCCAGCAGCCAAGTGGGGGTCTCTAGCACAGATACGCAGTATTTT. This encodes CASSQVGVSSTDTQYF.

There are a few counts of this clonotype. The chain joins TRBV20-1 to TRBJ2-3; no definite D call. Germline CDR1 reads DFQATT; CDR2 reads SNEGSKA (reference sequence). The CDR3 has 13 residues. Trimming took off 0 bases at V and 4 bases at J, with 8 bases between the two ends. CDR3 sequence (DNA): TGCAGTGCTAGAGATCATTTGTCAGATACGCAGTATTTT. The encoded protein is CSARDHLSDTQYF.

This clonotype was detected a few times. The gene calls are TRBV20-1 and TRBJ1-6; unclear D gene. V was trimmed by 1 base and J by 9 bases, leaving 7 bases between them. The CDR3 contains 12 residues. CDR1 is DFQATT, CDR2 SNEGSKA, per germline (reference sequence). CDR3 protein: CSARGAGSPLHF. The CDR3 DNA reads TGCAGTGCTAGAGGCGCTGGTTCACCCCTCCACTTT.

V usage is TRBV12-3 or TRBV12-4 and J usage is TRBJ2-2; D not resolved. V lost 1 base, J lost 3 bases, and 6 bases lay in between. The CDR3 is made up of 14 amino acids. In nucleotides, the CDR3 is TGTGCCAGCAGTTTAGGGACCCACACCGGGGAGCTGTTTTTT. It yields the protein CASSLGTHTGELFF.